Presented here are 21 T cell receptor beta chains from one specimen sequenced in a study of CD4 T cells in relation to SARS-CoV-2 and coronaviruses. The unexposed donors gave CD4+ T cells in about 2011-2018, prior to COVID-19. Isolation of CD4+ T cells took place after about eleven days in culture. Profiling relied on immunoSEQ multiplex PCR, and the TCRdb table lists in-frame clones only, not all of them. The profile shows tens of thousands of clones, around 78% of them singletons. Their specific antigens are unknown. Sequencing input: CD4+ T cells from PBMCs, cultured in vitro. The source of these receptors is a human donor in good health.

This clone was seen a single time. This chain links TRBV2 with TRBJ2-3, with 8 bases fitting TRBD2. The junction had 8 bases not matched to a gene; V was cut back by 2 bases and J by 4 bases. CDR3 size: 16 residues. Germline values: CDR1 SNHLY, CDR2 FYNNEI. The CDR3 bases are TGTGCCAGCAGTGAACGGAGCGGGGGATTCGCAGATACGCAGTATTTT. Encoded protein: CASSERSGGFADTQYF.

This clone was seen only once. The V gene is TRBV6-6, the J gene TRBJ2-7; 9 bases fit TRBD2. The V segment lost 5 bases and the J segment 4 bases; nucleotides outside the gene matches: 15. The CDR3 totals 17 residues. The V gene's germline CDR1 is MNHNY and CDR2 SVGAGI (reference sequence). CDR3 in amino acids: CASSPGTSLAGSYEQYF. DNA for the CDR3: TGTGCCAGCAGTCCCGGGACTAGCCTCGCCGGTTCTTACGAGCAGTACTTC.

V and J are TRBV10-2 and TRBJ2-5, with 10 bases aligning to TRBD1. This CDR3 contains 15 residues. Germline assignment: CDR1 WSHSY and CDR2 SAAADI. With 2 bases clipped from V and 3 bases from J, the junction kept 3 bases outside the gene matches. The CDR3 bases are TGCGCCAGCAGTGAGATGACAGGGGGCAAAGAGACCCAGTACTTC. It translates to CASSEMTGGKETQYF.

The chain couples TRBV7-2 to TRBJ2-7; TRBD2 matches at 8 bases. The CDR3 has 17 residues. The ends lost 3 bases at V and 1 base at J; junction bases unmatched: 11. The germline V gene encodes CDR1 SGHTA and CDR2 FQGNSA. The CDR3 loop is CASSFFLAGGGSYEQYF. In nucleotides, the CDR3 is TGTGCCAGCAGCTTTTTCCTGGCGGGAGGAGGGTCCTACGAGCAGTACTTC.

The chain uses TRBV19 and TRBJ2-3, with 7 bases aligning to TRBD1. The length of the CDR3 is 13 residues. J lost 3 bases, V lost 7 bases, and 4 bases had no gene match. Germline CDR1 LNHDA, CDR2 SQIVND (reference sequence). In DNA form, the CDR3 reads TGTGCCAGTAATCAGGGGGATACAGATACGCAGTATTTT. Its protein product is CASNQGDTDTQYF.

Concerning this clone itself: No DNA is shown, since the ends of the CDR3 on it are uncertain; the CDR3 is the one TCRdb lists. The V call is TRBV6-5, the J call TRBJ2-7; the table's D call TRBD2 went unverified against the DNA. Counting both end residues, the CDR3 totals 11 amino acids. CDR1 and CDR2 from the germline V gene are MNHEY and SVGAGI. CDR3 amino acids: CASSSSSEQYF.

The chain is built from TRBV2 and TRBJ1-5; D is ambiguous. Germline loops: CDR1 SNHLY, CDR2 FYNNEI. The CDR3 covers 13 residues. V lost 4 bases, J lost 2 bases, and 6 bases lay in between. CDR3 nucleotide sequence: TGTGCCAGCAGTGTACCGGGCAATCAGCCCCAGCATTTT. Residues: CASSVPGNQPQHF.

This clone has a handful of counts. The CDR3 protein is CASRRDRDQPQHF. In DNA form, the CDR3 reads TGTGCCAGCAGACGAGACAGGGATCAGCCCCAGCATTTT. This chain connects TRBV7-2 to TRBJ1-5, with 7 bases that match TRBD1. Germline CDR1 and CDR2: SGHTA and FQGNSA. The CDR3 extends over 13 amino acids. J gave up 5 bases and V 6 bases, and 4 bases lay outside the gene matches. Full variable domain (rest looked up from reference TRBV7-2 and TRBJ1-5): GAGVSQSPSNKVTEKGKDVELRCDPISGHTALYWYRQSLGQGLEFLIYFQGNSAPDKSGLPSDRFSAERTGGSVSTLTIQRTQQEDSAVYLCASRRDRDQPQHFGDGTRLSIL.

V gene TRBV2 combines with J gene TRBJ1-2; 9 nucleotides line up with TRBD1. CDR3 length equals 15 residues. Germline V CDR1 and CDR2: SNHLY, FYNNEI. After removal of 3 bases from V and 6 bases from J, the junction contained 8 bases not matched to a gene. CDR3 bases: TGTGCCAGCAGTGAGATTAGGACAGGGGCCCATGGCTACACCTTC. Protein: CASSEIRTGAHGYTF.

The rearrangement uses TRBV7-2 and TRBJ2-2; D is uncertain. V was cut by 6 bases and J by 5 bases, with 10 bases left in between. The CDR3 length is 13 residues. Per germline, CDR1 SGHTA and CDR2 FQGNSA. CDR3: CASSSTFTGELFF. In DNA, the CDR3 is TGTGCCAGCAGTTCGACTTTTACCGGGGAGCTGTTTTTT.

This clone was picked up a small number of times. The chain has TRBV4-2 and TRBJ1-5; possibly TRBD1 for D (6 bases). The CDR3 totals 14 residues. The germline CDR1 and CDR2 sequences are LGHNA and YNFKEQ. V lost 0 bases and J lost 7, with 10 bases in between. CDR3 in amino acids: CASSQDSQGQPQHF. CDR3 DNA sequence: TGTGCCAGCAGCCAAGATTCCCAGGGGCAGCCCCAGCATTTT.

V gene TRBV5-4 combines with J gene TRBJ1-3, with D possibly TRBD1 on 5 matching bases. Per the germline V gene, CDR1 is SGHNT and CDR2 is YYREEE (reference sequence). The germline V and J ends were trimmed by 4 bases and 0 bases, with 11 bases remaining between them. The CDR3 totals 15 residues. The DNA of the CDR3 is TGTGCCAGCAGCGCCGGGACGAGCTCTGGAAACACCATATATTTT. The encoded protein is CASSAGTSSGNTIYF.

V is TRBV6-5 and J is TRBJ2-7; possibly TRBD2 for D (5 bases). This CDR3 region has 14 residues. V was trimmed by 5 bases and J by 3 bases, leaving 14 bases between them. CDR1 and CDR2 from the germline V gene are MNHEY and SVGAGI. CDR3 sequence: CASSRGPSHYEQYF. The CDR3 nucleotides read TGTGCCAGCAGTCGCGGGCCTAGCCACTACGAGCAGTACTTC.

The rearrangement joins TRBV2 to TRBJ1-1; D not resolved. Germline V gene data show CDR1 as SNHLY and CDR2 as FYNNEI. The V and J ends lost 4 bases and 1 base respectively, with 7 bases between them. The CDR3 covers 13 residues. The CDR3 loop is CASSVSWNTEAFF. DNA of the CDR3: TGTGCCAGCAGTGTCAGTTGGAACACTGAAGCTTTCTTT.

This clone showed up just a few times. V and J are TRBV28 and TRBJ2-1; 8 bases align to TRBD1. Per the germline V gene, CDR1 is MDHEN and CDR2 is SYDVKM. Losses at the gene ends were 1 base for V and 9 bases for J; bases not matched to a gene: 8. This CDR3 has 15 residues. In DNA form, the CDR3 reads TGTGCCAGCAGTTTATCGGGACAGGAGATTCGTGAGCAGTTCTTC. Amino acid sequence: CASSLSGQEIREQFF.

This chain links TRBV7-3 with TRBJ2-7; TRBD2 matches 11 bases. Germline trimming cut 2 bases from V and 2 bases from J; bases unmatched to any gene: 5. The germline V gene has CDR1 SGHTA and CDR2 FQGTGA. CDR3 length: 16 residues. The CDR3 DNA reads TGTGCCAGCAGCTTAGTGGGGACTAGCGGAACCTACGAGCAGTACTTC. Translation: CASSLVGTSGTYEQYF.

The chain employs TRBV30 and TRBJ2-2; perhaps TRBD2 as D (5 bases). Germline-derived CDR1 and CDR2 are GTSNPN and SVGIG (reference sequence). V was shortened by 4 bases and J by 6 bases, with 15 bases between the two germline ends. The CDR3 has 14 amino acids. CDR3 amino acids: CAWNLSPRAGELFF. CDR3 in DNA: TGTGCCTGGAACCTCTCGCCGAGGGCCGGGGAGCTGTTTTTT. The variable domain in full, with the rest retrieved from reference TRBV30 and TRBJ2-2, is SQTIHQWPATLVQPVGSPLSLECTVEGTSNPNLYWYRQAAGRGLQLLFYSVGIGQISSEVPQNLSASRPQDRQFILSSKKLLLSDSGFYLCAWNLSPRAGELFFGEGSRLTVL.

The V gene is TRBV6-5, the J gene TRBJ2-7, with D perhaps TRBD1 (6 bases). V was shortened by 0 bases and J by 2 bases, with 11 bases between the two germline ends. The CDR3 covers 15 residues. CDR1 is MNHEY and CDR2 is SVGAGI in the germline V gene. The CDR3 sequence: CASSYSPTGTYEQYF. The CDR3 bases are TGTGCCAGCAGTTACTCTCCGACAGGCACCTACGAGCAGTACTTC.

The rearrangement joins TRBV21-1 to TRBJ2-3; the table names TRBD2, a call not compared with the DNA. TRBV21-1 is annotated as a pseudogene. The CDR3 spans 11 residues. The CDR3 here is CASPRTDTQYF. The CDR3 DNA reads as TGTGCCAGCCCCCGGACAGATACGCAGTATTTT.

The V and J genes are TRBV29-1 and TRBJ2-1; 9 nucleotides agree with TRBD1. This CDR3 contains 13 residues. Germline assignment: CDR1 SQVTM and CDR2 ANQGSEA. The V segment lost 7 bases and the J segment 8 bases; nucleotides outside the gene matches: 9. CDR3 bases: TGCAGCGGGACCGGGACAGGGACCGATGAGCAGTTCTTC. Translation: CSGTGTGTDEQFF.

This clone was seen a handful of times. This chain joins TRBV4-1 and TRBJ2-6; D unclear. The CDR3 has 18 amino acids. V dropped 1 base and J dropped 3 bases, with 16 bases sitting between them. Germline values: CDR1 MGHRA, CDR2 YSYEKL. The CDR3 DNA sequence: TGCGCCAGCAGCCAAGTTTCCGGCCTGGAAGTTGGGGCCAACGTCCTGACTTTC. Protein sequence: CASSQVSGLEVGANVLTF.